The source of this TCR beta chain is a study of Ad26.COV2.S vaccination and SARS-CoV-2 variants. Study results and caveats: Spike-specific responses of CD8+ and CD4+ T cells were reported to display substantial breadth after vaccination.

In germline, CDR1 is ENHRY, CDR2 SYGVKD. Trimming cost V 0 bases and J 4 bases, with 12 bases left between them. This CDR3 contains 15 residues. As for this clone: Antigen: not known.

The protocol was immunoSEQ multiplex PCR, while the TCRdb copy is restricted to in-frame clones and leaves out a portion. The table shows under 500,000 clones, with 92% occurring only once. The treatment is: some 20 received Ad26.COV2.S at low or high dose, single or two shots; a few received placebo; per-sample allocation not given. Samples analyzed were those drawn on day 63 after the first vaccine or placebo injection. Vaccine was an Ad26 vector expressing Wuhan-strain SARS-CoV-2 spike. The J gene is TRBJ2-5, the V gene TRBV10-3, with D unclear. This sequence was found in a person between 18 and 60 years old who received the Ad26.COV2.S COVID-19 vaccine or a placebo. The material sequenced was peripheral blood, taken in a trial of Ad26.COV2.S vaccine versus placebo. The CDR3 DNA reads TGTGCCATCAGTGAGTCCGGTGTGGGGTCAGAGACCCAGTACTTC. Protein product: CAISESGVGSETQYF.